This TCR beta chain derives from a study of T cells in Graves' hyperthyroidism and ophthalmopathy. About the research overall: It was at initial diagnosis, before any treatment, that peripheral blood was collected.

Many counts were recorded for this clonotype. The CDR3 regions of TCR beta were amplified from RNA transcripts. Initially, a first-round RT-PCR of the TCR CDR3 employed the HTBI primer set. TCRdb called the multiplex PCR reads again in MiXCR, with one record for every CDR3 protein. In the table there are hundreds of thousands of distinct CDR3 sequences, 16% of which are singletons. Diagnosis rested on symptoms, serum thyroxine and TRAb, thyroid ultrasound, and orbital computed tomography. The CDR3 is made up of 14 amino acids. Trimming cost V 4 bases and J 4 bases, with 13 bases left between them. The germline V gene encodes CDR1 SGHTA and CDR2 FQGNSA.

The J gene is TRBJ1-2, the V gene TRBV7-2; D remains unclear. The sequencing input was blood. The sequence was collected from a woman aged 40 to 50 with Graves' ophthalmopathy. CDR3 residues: CASSSLRNTYGYTF. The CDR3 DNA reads TGTGCCAGCAGCTCCCTAAGGAACACCTATGGCTACACCTTC.